This record looks at one T cell receptor beta chain sequence and its context. Its antigen is as yet unknown. Through template switching, a universal primer site was introduced, and the cDNA contained unique molecular identifiers. TCRdb re-called the 5' RACE reads with MiXCR, one entry per CDR3 protein. The profile shows around 250,000 distinct CDR3 sequences, roughly an eighth of them singletons. This CDR3 has 16 residues. Trimming pared 4 bases from V and 4 bases from J, leaving 14 bases between. Per the germline V gene, CDR1 is WNHNN and CDR2 is SYGVQD (reference sequence). This record comes from a study of identical twins. Study-wide findings and caveats: Beta out-of-frame sequences showed weaker excess sharing between twins. Conclusions relied on cross-sectional statistical analysis, not following the same donors. It was possible that invariant MAIT and iNKT cells partly confounded the zero-insertion analyses.

The same data also contributed to another study, on yellow fever vaccine responses in identical twins.

The receptor was derived from a woman younger than 35 in good health. Material: memory (CD45RO+) T cells sorted from blood. The chain joins TRBV10-1 to TRBJ2-6; D may be TRBD2 (5 bases). The CDR3 region is CASSASIGKGANVLTF. CDR3 nucleotide sequence: TGCGCCAGCAGTGCTTCGATCGGGAAGGGGGCCAACGTCCTGACTTTC.